Each of the 10 T cell receptor beta chains below was sequenced from the same sample in a study of cytomegalovirus exposure and HLA in healthy donors. The PCR made use of 60 Vbeta and 13 Jbeta primers. Some clones are missing from TCRdb's copy, which holds only in-frame ones; the method was immunoSEQ multiplex PCR. Counted here are 120,000 or so clones, around four fifths occurring once; the ten biggest clones make up 4% to 5%. Sequenced input: PBMCs. The receptors stem from a woman aged 40-49 years in good health and CMV-seronegative.

The rearrangement joins TRBV6-5 to TRBJ2-7; TRBD2 matches at 12 bases. The CDR3 loop spans 16 amino acids. The trim removed 2 bases at V and 5 bases at J, leaving 7 bases unmatched. Per germline, CDR1 MNHEY and CDR2 SVGAGI. The chain's CDR3 is CASSYGPSGGGHEQYF. CDR3 in DNA: TGTGCCAGCAGTTACGGTCCTAGCGGGGGGGGCCACGAGCAGTACTTC.

This chain joins TRBV6-1 and TRBJ1-2; no reliable D call. Trimming stripped 1 base from V and 4 bases from J, with 7 bases between. This CDR3 comprises 13 residues. Germline-derived CDR1 and CDR2 are MNHNS and SASEGT. The CDR3 loop is CASSEGPSYGYTF. Here the CDR3 DNA reads TGTGCCAGCAGTGAAGGGCCGTCCTATGGCTACACCTTC.

The chain employs TRBV7-9 and TRBJ2-5; maybe TRBD1 (6 bases). CDR1 and CDR2 from the germline V gene are SEHNR and FQNEAQ (reference sequence). CDR3 length equals 16 residues. Trimming shortened V by 5 bases and J by 0 bases, and 16 bases separated the two germline ends. CDR3 coding DNA: TGTGCCAGCAGCCCCCACCCAACAGGGAACCAAGAGACCCAGTACTTC. It specifies CASSPHPTGNQETQYF.

The chain uses TRBV30 and TRBJ2-1; 7 nucleotides align to TRBD2. The CDR3 is 13 amino acids. V was clipped by 0 bases and J by 7 bases; unmatched bases: 3. Germline V gene lookup returns CDR1 GTSNPN and CDR2 SVGIG (reference sequence). CDR3 coding DNA: TGTGCCTGGAGTGTAAGGGGAGGGAATGAGCAGTTCTTC. It yields the protein CAWSVRGGNEQFF.

V is TRBV19 and J is TRBJ2-5; 9 bases line up with TRBD1. The junction had 6 bases not matched to a gene; V was cut back by 3 bases and J by 4 bases. The germline V gene has CDR1 LNHDA and CDR2 SQIVND (reference sequence). CDR3 size: 15 residues. In nucleotides, the CDR3 is TGTGCCAGTAGTATGGGGGACAGGGCGGGAGAGACCCAGTACTTC. Translating gives CASSMGDRAGETQYF.

This chain uses TRBV18 with TRBJ2-1; TRBD2 agrees at 8 bases. The V gene's germline CDR1 is KGHSH and CDR2 LQKENI. The CDR3 is made up of 15 amino acids. V lost 0 bases, J lost 5 bases, and 3 bases stayed unmatched. The CDR3 sequence: CASSPPSGMDNEQFF. The CDR3 coding sequence is TGTGCCAGCTCACCACCTAGCGGGATGGACAATGAGCAGTTCTTC.

The chain is built from TRBV28 and TRBJ2-2; TRBD1 matches 9 bases. CDR1 and CDR2 (germline): MDHEN, SYDVKM. V lost 6 bases and J lost 3; bases outside the gene matches: 5. The CDR3 is made up of 15 amino acids. CDR3 loop: CASSSGQGHTGELFF. The CDR3 coding sequence is TGTGCCAGCAGCTCGGGACAGGGCCACACCGGGGAGCTGTTTTTT.

V and J are TRBV9 and TRBJ2-7, with a weak D call TRBD1 (6 bases). CDR1 and CDR2 from the germline V gene are SGDLS and YYNGEE. The CDR3 spans 13 residues. Trimming removed 2 bases from V and 1 base from J, with 7 bases in between. CDR3 loop: CASSVDSSYEQYF. The CDR3 nucleotides are TGTGCCAGCAGCGTGGACAGTTCCTACGAGCAGTACTTC.

This rearrangement joins TRBV2 to TRBJ1-3, with D possibly matching TRBD1 (6 bases). Trimming cost V 6 bases and J 2 bases, with 11 bases left between them. The CDR3 spans 14 residues. The germline CDR1 and CDR2 sequences are SNHLY and FYNNEI. The CDR3 DNA reads TGTGCCAGCAGCGTGACAGGTCCTGGAAACACCATATATTTT. Amino acids: CASSVTGPGNTIYF.

There are a few counts of this clone. The chain combines TRBV4-2 with TRBJ2-6, with TRBD2 as a possible D gene (7 bases). V was pared by 6 bases and J by 1 base, with 16 bases between. The CDR3 covers 17 residues. Germline values: CDR1 LGHNA, CDR2 YNFKEQ. CDR3: CASRRNGGASGANVLTF. Written as DNA, the CDR3 is TGTGCCAGCAGACGAAATGGGGGGGCGTCTGGGGCCAACGTCCTGACTTTC.